This TCR beta chain was identified during a study of CD8 T cells in Susac syndrome. Random-hexamer reverse transcription was applied to roughly 0.5 to 1 ug RNA. The immunoSEQ assay covered 54 Vbeta and 13 Jbeta segments for CDR3. TCRdb reprocessed the immunoSEQ multiplex PCR reads via MiXCR and lists one record per CDR3 protein. The sample consists of about 150,000 distinct CDR3 sequences, roughly 96% of them appearing once. Germline V CDR1 and CDR2: GTSNPN, SVGIG (reference sequence). The V end lost 3 bases, the J end lost 8 bases, and 10 bases lay between the germline ends. The length of the CDR3 is 11 residues.

V usage is TRBV30 and J usage is TRBJ1-2; D is perhaps TRBD1 (6 bases). Sequencing used CD8+ T cells from PBMCs. The clonotype originates from a human donor with multiple sclerosis. The CDR3 DNA follows: TGTGCCTGGAGACAGGGATACGGCTACACCTTC. Protein product: CAWRQGYGYTF.